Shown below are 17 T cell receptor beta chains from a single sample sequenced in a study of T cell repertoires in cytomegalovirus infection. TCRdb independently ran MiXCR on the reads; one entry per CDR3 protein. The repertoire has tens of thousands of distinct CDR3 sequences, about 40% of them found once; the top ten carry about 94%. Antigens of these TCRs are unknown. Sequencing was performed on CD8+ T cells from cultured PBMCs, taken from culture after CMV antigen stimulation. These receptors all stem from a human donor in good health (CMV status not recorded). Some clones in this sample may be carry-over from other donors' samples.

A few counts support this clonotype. The CDR3 DNA follows: TGTGCCAGCAGCTTATGGATAGCGGGAGTTTCGGGGGAGACCCAGTACTTC. Protein: CASSLWIAGVSGETQYF. The V gene is TRBV7-8, the J gene TRBJ2-5; 9 bases are shared with TRBD2. V shed 2 bases, J shed 5 bases, and the junction held 12 bases outside the gene matches. The CDR3 length is 17 residues. In germline, CDR1 is SGHVS, CDR2 FQNEAQ.

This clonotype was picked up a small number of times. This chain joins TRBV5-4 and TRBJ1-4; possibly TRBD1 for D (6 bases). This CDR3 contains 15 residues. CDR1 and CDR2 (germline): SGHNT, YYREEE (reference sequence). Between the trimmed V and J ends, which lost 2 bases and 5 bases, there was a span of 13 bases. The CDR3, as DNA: TGTGCCAGCAGCTTTACGGACAGATCGAATGAAAAACTGTTTTTT. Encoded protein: CASSFTDRSNEKLFF.

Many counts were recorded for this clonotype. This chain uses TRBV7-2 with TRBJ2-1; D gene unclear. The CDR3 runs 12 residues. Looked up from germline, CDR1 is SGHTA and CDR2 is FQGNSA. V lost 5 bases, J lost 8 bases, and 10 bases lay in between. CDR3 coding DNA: TGTGCCAGCAGCCCCTCCCTCCATGAGCAGTTCTTC. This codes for CASSPSLHEQFF.

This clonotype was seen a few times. This CDR3 is CSVRTVNEKLFF. For the CDR3, the DNA is TGCAGCGTTCGGACGGTGAATGAAAAACTGTTTTTT. The chain employs TRBV29-1 and TRBJ1-4; D not resolved. The CDR3 is 12 residues long. Deletions cut 5 bases from V and 5 bases from J, with 9 bases between. The germline CDR1 and CDR2 sequences are SQVTM and ANQGSEA.

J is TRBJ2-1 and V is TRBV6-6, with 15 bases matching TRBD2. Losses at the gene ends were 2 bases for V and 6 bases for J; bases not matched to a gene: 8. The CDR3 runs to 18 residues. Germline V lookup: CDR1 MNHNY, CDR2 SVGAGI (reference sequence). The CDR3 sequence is CASSYLRTSGGAGNEQFF. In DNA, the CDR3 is TGTGCCAGCAGTTACCTTAGGACTAGCGGGGGGGCAGGCAATGAGCAGTTCTTC.

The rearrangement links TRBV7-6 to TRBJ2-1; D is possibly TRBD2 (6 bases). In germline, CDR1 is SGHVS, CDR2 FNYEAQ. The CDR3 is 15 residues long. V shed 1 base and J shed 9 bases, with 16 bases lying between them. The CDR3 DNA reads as TGTGCCAGCAGCTTAGAAGTAGCGGCACTTCGTGAGCAGTTCTTC. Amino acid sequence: CASSLEVAALREQFF. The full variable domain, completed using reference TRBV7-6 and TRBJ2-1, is GAGVSQSPRYKVTKRGQDVALRCDPISGHVSLYWYRQALGQGPEFLTYFNYEAQQDKSGLPNDRFSAERPEGSISTLTIQRTEQRDSAMYRCASSLEVAALREQFFGPGTRLTVL.

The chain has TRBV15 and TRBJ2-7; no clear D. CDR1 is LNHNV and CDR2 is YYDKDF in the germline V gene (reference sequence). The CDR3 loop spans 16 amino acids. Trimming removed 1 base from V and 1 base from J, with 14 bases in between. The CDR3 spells CATSRGTNVLSYEQYF. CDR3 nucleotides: TGTGCCACCAGCAGAGGAACGAACGTACTTTCCTACGAGCAGTACTTC.

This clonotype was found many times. CDR3 loop: CASSPFGVTAKNIQYF. In nucleotides, the CDR3 is TGTGCCAGCAGCCCGTTCGGGGTGACGGCCAAAAACATTCAGTACTTC. The J gene is TRBJ2-4, the V gene TRBV12-3 or TRBV12-4, with a weak D call TRBD2 (5 bases). The CDR3 length is 16 residues. Trimming removed 6 bases from V and 1 base from J, with 16 bases in between.

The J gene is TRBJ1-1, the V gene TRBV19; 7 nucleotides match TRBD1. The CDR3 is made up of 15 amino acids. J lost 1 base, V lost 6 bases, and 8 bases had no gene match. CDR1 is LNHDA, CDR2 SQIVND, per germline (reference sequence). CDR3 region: CASSDYRGENTEAFF. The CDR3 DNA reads TGTGCCAGTAGCGATTACAGGGGAGAGAACACTGAAGCTTTCTTT.

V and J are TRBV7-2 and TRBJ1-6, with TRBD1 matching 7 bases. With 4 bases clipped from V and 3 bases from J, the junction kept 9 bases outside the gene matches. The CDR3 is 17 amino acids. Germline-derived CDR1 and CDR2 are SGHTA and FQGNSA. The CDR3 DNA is TGTGCCAGCAGCTCGCCCTCAGGGGGGATCTATAATTCACCCCTCCACTTT. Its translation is CASSSPSGGIYNSPLHF. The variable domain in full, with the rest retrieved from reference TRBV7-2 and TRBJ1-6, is GAGVSQSPSNKVTEKGKDVELRCDPISGHTALYWYRQSLGQGLEFLIYFQGNSAPDKSGLPSDRFSAERTGGSVSTLTIQRTQQEDSAVYLCASSSPSGGIYNSPLHFGNGTRLTVT.

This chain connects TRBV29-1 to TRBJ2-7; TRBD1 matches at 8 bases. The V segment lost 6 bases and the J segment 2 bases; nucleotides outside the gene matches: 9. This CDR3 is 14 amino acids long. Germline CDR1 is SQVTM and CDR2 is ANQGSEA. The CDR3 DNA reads TGCAGCGTCGAGGACAGGGCTACTACCTACGAGCAGTACTTC. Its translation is CSVEDRATTYEQYF.

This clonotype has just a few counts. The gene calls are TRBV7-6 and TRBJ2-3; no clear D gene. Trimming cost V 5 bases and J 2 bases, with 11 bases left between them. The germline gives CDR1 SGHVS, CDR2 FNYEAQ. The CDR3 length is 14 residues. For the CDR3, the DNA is TGTGCCAGCAGCCCCCGAAGGGACACAGATACGCAGTATTTT. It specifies CASSPRRDTDTQYF.

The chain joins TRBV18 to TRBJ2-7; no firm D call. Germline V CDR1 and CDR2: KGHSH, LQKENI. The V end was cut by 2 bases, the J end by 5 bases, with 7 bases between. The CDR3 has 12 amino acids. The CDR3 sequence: CASSPDRHEQYF. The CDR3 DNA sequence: TGTGCCAGCTCACCAGATCGCCACGAGCAGTACTTC.

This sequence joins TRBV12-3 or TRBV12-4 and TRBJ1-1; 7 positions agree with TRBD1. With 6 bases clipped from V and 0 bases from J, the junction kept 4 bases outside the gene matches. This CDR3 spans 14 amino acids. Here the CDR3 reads CASRWTGMNTEAFF. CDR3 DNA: TGTGCCAGCAGATGGACAGGAATGAACACTGAAGCTTTCTTT.

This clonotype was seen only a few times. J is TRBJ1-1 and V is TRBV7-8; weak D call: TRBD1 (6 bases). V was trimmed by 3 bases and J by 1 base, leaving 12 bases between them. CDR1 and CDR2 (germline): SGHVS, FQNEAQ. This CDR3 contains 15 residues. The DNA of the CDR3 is TGTGCCAGCAGCTTGGGGGCTACACGGAACACTGAAGCTTTCTTT. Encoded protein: CASSLGATRNTEAFF.

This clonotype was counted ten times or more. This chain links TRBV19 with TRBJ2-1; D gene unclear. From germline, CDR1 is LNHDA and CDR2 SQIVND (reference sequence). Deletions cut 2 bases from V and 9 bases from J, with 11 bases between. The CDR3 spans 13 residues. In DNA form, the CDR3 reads TGTGCCAGTAGTATATCCCCCCGCGGTGAGCAGTTCTTC. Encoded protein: CASSISPRGEQFF.

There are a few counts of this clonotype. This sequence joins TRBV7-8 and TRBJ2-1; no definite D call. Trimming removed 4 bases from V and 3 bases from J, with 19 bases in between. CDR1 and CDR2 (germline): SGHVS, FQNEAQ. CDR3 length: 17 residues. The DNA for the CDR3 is TGTGCCAGCAGCTCCTTTAGGGCGAGACTCGGCTACAATGAGCAGTTCTTC. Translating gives CASSSFRARLGYNEQFF.